The clone carrying this T cell receptor beta chain was detected only once. Authors' processing steps: Reference gene primer amplification gave nucleated cell count estimates. Clones were read by immunoSEQ multiplex PCR, and TCRdb kept only the in-frame ones, dropping some. The V and J calls and clone size were taken over from that table, and D and trimming were inferred from the DNA. In the table there are 60,000 to 85,000 clones, almost 90% of which are singletons. CDR3 length: 17 amino acids. Germline V gives CDR1 SNHLY, CDR2 FYNNEI. The V gene lost 3 bases and the J gene lost 0 bases, with 15 bases spanning the gap. These data come from a study of blood T cell repertoires in COVID-19. The overall study: The United States, Italy and Spain provided the acute and convalescent COVID-19 samples. Sample material is recorded as cDNA or gDNA derived from T cells, B-cell-depleted T cells, or PBMCs.

The sample taken for sequencing was peripheral blood. This clonotype was sampled from a woman older than 75 with active or convalescent COVID-19. The chain employs TRBV2 and TRBJ1-5; possibly TRBD1 for D (6 bases). This CDR3 is CASSDPSRGGSNQPQHF. The CDR3 DNA is TGTGCCAGCAGTGACCCAAGCAGGGGCGGTAGCAATCAGCCCCAGCATTTT.